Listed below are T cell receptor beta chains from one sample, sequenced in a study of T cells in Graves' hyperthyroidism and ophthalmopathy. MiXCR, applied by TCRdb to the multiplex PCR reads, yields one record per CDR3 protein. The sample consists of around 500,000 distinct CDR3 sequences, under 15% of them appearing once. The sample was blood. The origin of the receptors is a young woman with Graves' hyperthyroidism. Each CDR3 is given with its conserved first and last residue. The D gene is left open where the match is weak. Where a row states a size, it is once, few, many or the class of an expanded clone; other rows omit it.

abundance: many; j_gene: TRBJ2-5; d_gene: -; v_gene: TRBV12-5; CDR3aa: CASGLIGGSETQYF; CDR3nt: TGTGCTAGTGGTTTGATTGGGGGATCAGAGACCCAGTACTTC
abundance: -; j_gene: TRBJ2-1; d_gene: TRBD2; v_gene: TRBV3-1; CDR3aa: CACASGYNEQFF; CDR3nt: TGTGCCTGCGCTAGCGGTTACAATGAGCAGTTCTTC
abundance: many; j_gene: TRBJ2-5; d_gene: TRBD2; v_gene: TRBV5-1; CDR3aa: CASSSTSAQETQYF; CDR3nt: TGCGCCAGCAGCTCAACTAGCGCCCAAGAGACCCAGTACTTC
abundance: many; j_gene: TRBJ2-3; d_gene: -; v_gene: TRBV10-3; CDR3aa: CAIRLTGDRDTQYF; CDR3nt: TGTGCCATCAGGTTGACTGGAGATCGGGATACGCAGTATTTT
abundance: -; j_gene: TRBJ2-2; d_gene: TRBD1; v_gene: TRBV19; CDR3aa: CAVGGQQSNTGELFF; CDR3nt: TGTGCCGTAGGGGGACAGCAATCGAACACCGGGGAGCTGTTTTTT
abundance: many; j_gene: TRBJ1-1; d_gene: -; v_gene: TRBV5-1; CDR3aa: CASSLEAGQRAFF; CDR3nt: TGCGCCAGCAGCTTGGAGGCAGGGCAGCGGGCTTTCTTT
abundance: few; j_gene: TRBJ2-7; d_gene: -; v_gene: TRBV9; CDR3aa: CASSVGGVSYEQYF; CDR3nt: TGTGCCAGCAGCGTAGGAGGAGTCTCCTACGAGCAGTACTTC
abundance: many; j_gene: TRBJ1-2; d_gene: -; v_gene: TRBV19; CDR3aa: CASSSNRAGYGYTF; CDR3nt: TGTGCCAGTAGTAGCAACAGGGCCGGCTATGGCTACACCTTC
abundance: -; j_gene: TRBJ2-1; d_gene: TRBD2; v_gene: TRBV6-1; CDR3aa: CAGRREFYNEQFF; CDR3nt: TGTGCAGGTAGGCGGGAGTTCTACAATGAGCAGTTCTTC
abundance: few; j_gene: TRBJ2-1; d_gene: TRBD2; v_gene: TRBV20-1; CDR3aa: CSAISGSGSYNEQFF; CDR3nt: TGCAGTGCGATAAGCGGGAGCGGCTCCTACAATGAGCAGTTCTTC
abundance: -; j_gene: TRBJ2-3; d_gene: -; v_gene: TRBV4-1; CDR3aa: CASSQEGEETSHEYTQYF; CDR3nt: TGCGCCAGCAGCCAAGAGGGAGAGGAGACTAGTCACGAGTATACGCAGTATTTT
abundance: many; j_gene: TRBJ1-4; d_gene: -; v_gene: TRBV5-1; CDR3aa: CASSWEEANEKLFF; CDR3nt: TGCGCCAGCAGCTGGGAGGAGGCTAATGAAAAACTGTTTTTT
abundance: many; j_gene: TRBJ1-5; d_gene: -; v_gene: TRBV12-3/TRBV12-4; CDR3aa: CASSLAGGGRPQHF; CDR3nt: TGTGCCAGCAGTTTAGCCGGTGGGGGGAGGCCCCAGCATTTT
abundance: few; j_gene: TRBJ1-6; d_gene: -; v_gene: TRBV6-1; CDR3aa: CASSGQSNSPLHF; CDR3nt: TGTGCCAGCAGTGGACAGAGCAATTCACCCCTCCACTTT
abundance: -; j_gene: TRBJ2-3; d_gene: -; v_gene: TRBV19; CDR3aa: CASSDRSSSTDTQYF; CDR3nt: TGTGCCAGTAGTGACCGTTCAAGTAGCACAGATACGCAGTATTTT
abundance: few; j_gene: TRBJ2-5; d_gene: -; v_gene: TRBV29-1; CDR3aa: CSVEDQRLTSYQETQYF; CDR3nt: TGCAGCGTTGAAGATCAGCGACTTACATCGTACCAAGAGACCCAGTACTTC
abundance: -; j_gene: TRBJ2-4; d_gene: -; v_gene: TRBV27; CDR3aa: CASSGSVAKNIQYF; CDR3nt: TGTGCCAGCAGTGGCTCCGTAGCCAAAAACATTCAGTACTTC
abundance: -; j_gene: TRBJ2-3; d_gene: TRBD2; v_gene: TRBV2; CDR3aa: CASTKLGLAYTDTQYF; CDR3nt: TGTGCCAGCACCAAACTAGGACTAGCGTACACAGATACGCAGTATTTT
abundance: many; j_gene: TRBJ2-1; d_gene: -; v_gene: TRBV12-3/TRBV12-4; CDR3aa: CASSLYQGGYEQFF; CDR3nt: TGTGCCAGCAGTTTATATCAGGGCGGCTATGAGCAGTTCTTC
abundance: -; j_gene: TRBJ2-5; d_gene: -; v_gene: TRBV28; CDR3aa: CASSEEGRETQYF; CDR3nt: TGTGCCAGCAGTGAGGAGGGTCGGGAGACCCAGTACTTC
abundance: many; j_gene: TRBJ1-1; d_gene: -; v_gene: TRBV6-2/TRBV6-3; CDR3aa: CASSYREPKNTEAFF; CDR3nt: TGTGCCAGCAGTTACAGAGAGCCCAAGAACACTGAAGCTTTCTTT
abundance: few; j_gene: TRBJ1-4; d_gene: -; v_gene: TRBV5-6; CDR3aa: CASSRGLNEKLFF; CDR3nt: TGTGCCAGCAGCCGGGGTCTCAATGAAAAACTGTTTTTT
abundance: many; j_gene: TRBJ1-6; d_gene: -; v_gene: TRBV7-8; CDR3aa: CASRTQMDSPLHF; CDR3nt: TGTGCCAGCAGGACACAAATGGATTCACCCCTCCACTTT
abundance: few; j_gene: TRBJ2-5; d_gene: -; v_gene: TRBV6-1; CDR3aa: CASSPYPGETQYF; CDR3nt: TGTGCCAGCAGCCCTTACCCAGGAGAGACCCAGTACTTC